This is a list of T cell receptor beta chains from one sample in a study of PD-1 blockade in classical Hodgkin lymphoma. TCRdb's copy holds only in-frame clones and misses some; the assay was immunoSEQ multiplex PCR. Altogether 20,000 to 25,000 clones are present, roughly nine tenths being singletons, with the ten largest covering around 0.25%. Sample: CD4+ T cells from blood. All receptors derive from a human donor with classical Hodgkin lymphoma. Each CDR3 is given with its conserved first and last residue. The order of the fields is J gene, clone size, V gene, D gene, CDR3 protein, CDR3 DNA. The D gene is left open where the match is weak. Some rows mark clone size as missing; the rest say once, few, many or name a class of expanded clone.

j_call: TRBJ2-3
clone_size: .
v_call: TRBV7-2
d_call: .
cdr3_aa: CASSLGGPQPDTQYF
cdr3_nt: TGTGCCAGCAGCTTAGGAGGGCCCCAGCCAGATACGCAGTATTTT

j_call: TRBJ1-3
clone_size: .
v_call: TRBV5-6
d_call: .
cdr3_aa: CASRFQGRSSGNTIYF
cdr3_nt: TGTGCCAGCAGATTCCAAGGACGGAGCTCTGGAAACACCATATATTTT

j_call: TRBJ2-7
clone_size: .
v_call: TRBV30
d_call: TRBD1
cdr3_aa: CAWSYRGSYEQYF
cdr3_nt: TGTGCCTGGAGCTACAGGGGATCCTACGAGCAGTACTTC

j_call: TRBJ1-5
clone_size: .
v_call: TRBV28
d_call: TRBD1
cdr3_aa: CASSLLDRRGQPQHF
cdr3_nt: TGTGCCAGCAGTTTACTGGACAGGCGTGGGCAGCCCCAGCATTTT

j_call: TRBJ2-2
clone_size: .
v_call: TRBV7-2
d_call: .
cdr3_aa: CATSVRWNTGELFF
cdr3_nt: TGTGCCACTTCGGTTCGGTGGAACACCGGGGAGCTGTTTTTT

j_call: TRBJ1-6
clone_size: few
v_call: TRBV7-8
d_call: .
cdr3_aa: CASSSNSPLHF
cdr3_nt: TGTGCCAGCAGTTCCAATTCACCCCTCCACTTT

j_call: TRBJ1-2
clone_size: once
v_call: TRBV25-1
d_call: .
cdr3_aa: CASRPAGQYYGYTF
cdr3_nt: TGTGCCAGCAGACCCGCCGGACAGTACTATGGCTACACCTTC

j_call: TRBJ2-3
clone_size: .
v_call: TRBV4-1
d_call: .
cdr3_aa: CASSQVPNLPGRGTTDTQYF
cdr3_nt: TGCGCCAGCAGCCAAGTCCCAAATTTACCAGGGAGAGGGACCACAGATACGCAGTATTTT

j_call: TRBJ1-1
clone_size: .
v_call: TRBV9
d_call: .
cdr3_aa: CASSVAQRNTEAFF
cdr3_nt: TGTGCCAGCAGCGTAGCTCAAAGGAACACTGAAGCTTTCTTT

j_call: TRBJ1-2
clone_size: .
v_call: TRBV18
d_call: .
cdr3_aa: CASSTSGTGIGYTF
cdr3_nt: TGTGCCAGCTCAACTTCCGGGACGGGAATTGGCTACACCTTC

j_call: TRBJ2-1
clone_size: .
v_call: TRBV5-4
d_call: TRBD2
cdr3_aa: CASSLSMAGGGYNEQFF
cdr3_nt: TGTGCCAGCAGCTTGAGTATGGCGGGAGGGGGATACAATGAGCAGTTCTTC

j_call: TRBJ2-7
clone_size: .
v_call: TRBV28
d_call: TRBD1
cdr3_aa: CASTNRGRYEQYF
cdr3_nt: TGTGCCAGCACCAACAGGGGGCGATACGAGCAGTACTTC

j_call: TRBJ1-1
clone_size: .
v_call: TRBV14
d_call: .
cdr3_aa: CASSQVLGKNTEAFF
cdr3_nt: TGTGCCAGCAGCCAAGTCCTGGGCAAGAACACTGAAGCTTTCTTT

j_call: TRBJ2-1
clone_size: .
v_call: TRBV5-8
d_call: .
cdr3_aa: CASRYRVYNEQFF
cdr3_nt: TGTGCCAGCAGATACAGGGTCTACAATGAGCAGTTCTTC

j_call: TRBJ2-7
clone_size: .
v_call: TRBV20-1
d_call: .
cdr3_aa: CSAKTGSEQYF
cdr3_nt: TGCAGTGCTAAAACGGGCTCCGAGCAGTACTTC

j_call: TRBJ2-3
clone_size: .
v_call: TRBV7-2
d_call: TRBD2
cdr3_aa: CASRTRGGGSTDTQYF
cdr3_nt: TGTGCCAGCAGGACTCGTGGGGGGGGGTCCACAGATACGCAGTATTTT

j_call: TRBJ2-5
clone_size: .
v_call: TRBV2
d_call: TRBD1
cdr3_aa: CASSRDRGLSETQYF
cdr3_nt: TGTGCCAGCAGTAGGGACAGGGGGCTTTCTGAGACCCAGTACTTC

j_call: TRBJ2-1
clone_size: .
v_call: TRBV30
d_call: .
cdr3_aa: CAWSGGGQWDEQFF
cdr3_nt: TGTGCCTGGAGTGGGGGCGGACAATGGGATGAGCAGTTCTTC

j_call: TRBJ2-4
clone_size: .
v_call: TRBV7-9
d_call: .
cdr3_aa: CASSNQDIQYF
cdr3_nt: TGTGCCAGCAGCAACCAAGACATTCAGTACTTC

j_call: TRBJ2-2
clone_size: .
v_call: TRBV6-5
d_call: .
cdr3_aa: CASRKQGRPGELFF
cdr3_nt: TGTGCCAGCAGGAAACAGGGCCGACCCGGGGAGCTGTTTTTT

j_call: TRBJ1-5
clone_size: .
v_call: TRBV19
d_call: .
cdr3_aa: CASSLLSGSNQPQHF
cdr3_nt: TGTGCCAGTAGCCTCCTCTCGGGGAGCAATCAGCCCCAGCATTTT

j_call: TRBJ1-3
clone_size: .
v_call: TRBV10-2
d_call: TRBD1
cdr3_aa: CASSLTRQGSGNTIYF
cdr3_nt: TGCGCCAGCAGCCTGACGCGACAGGGGTCGGGAAACACCATATATTTT

j_call: TRBJ1-6
clone_size: .
v_call: TRBV25-1
d_call: .
cdr3_aa: CASSKGSSYNSPLHF
cdr3_nt: TGTGCCAGCAGCAAGGGCAGCTCCTATAATTCACCCCTCCACTTT

j_call: TRBJ1-4
clone_size: .
v_call: TRBV5-8
d_call: .
cdr3_aa: CASSLFGHDNEKLFF
cdr3_nt: TGTGCCAGCAGCTTGTTTGGACACGATAATGAAAAACTGTTTTTT

j_call: TRBJ1-1
clone_size: .
v_call: TRBV7-9
d_call: .
cdr3_aa: CASSLGYRKIGNTEAFF
cdr3_nt: TGTGCCAGCAGCTTAGGGTACAGGAAAATAGGGAACACTGAAGCTTTCTTT

j_call: TRBJ2-7
clone_size: .
v_call: TRBV5-1
d_call: TRBD2
cdr3_aa: CASSSLAGGGGEQYF
cdr3_nt: TGCGCCAGCAGCTCACTAGCGGGGGGAGGAGGGGAGCAGTACTTC

j_call: TRBJ2-5
clone_size: .
v_call: TRBV25-1
d_call: TRBD1
cdr3_aa: CASSTGGEGETQYF
cdr3_nt: TGTGCCAGCAGTACAGGGGGCGAGGGGGAGACCCAGTACTTC

j_call: TRBJ1-3
clone_size: .
v_call: TRBV7-2
d_call: .
cdr3_aa: CASTQDPGNTIYF
cdr3_nt: TGTGCCAGCACCCAGGACCCTGGGAACACCATATATTTT

j_call: TRBJ2-5
clone_size: .
v_call: TRBV5-1
d_call: .
cdr3_aa: CASKSSGQETQYF
cdr3_nt: TGCGCCAGCAAGTCCAGCGGACAAGAGACCCAGTACTTC

j_call: TRBJ2-6
clone_size: .
v_call: TRBV29-1
d_call: .
cdr3_aa: CSVAGRLSGANVLTF
cdr3_nt: TGCAGCGTTGCAGGACGCCTCTCTGGGGCCAACGTCCTGACTTTC

j_call: TRBJ2-1
clone_size: once
v_call: TRBV2
d_call: TRBD2
cdr3_aa: CAGRTSGTYNEQFF
cdr3_nt: TGTGCCGGCCGGACTAGCGGGACTTACAATGAGCAGTTCTTC

j_call: TRBJ1-1
clone_size: few
v_call: TRBV7-9
d_call: .
cdr3_aa: CASSFSVNTEAFF
cdr3_nt: TGTGCCAGCAGCTTTTCAGTGAACACTGAAGCTTTCTTT

j_call: TRBJ1-4
clone_size: .
v_call: TRBV7-2
d_call: .
cdr3_aa: CASSRGSLGEKLFF
cdr3_nt: TGTGCCAGCAGCCGTGGGTCCCTGGGTGAAAAACTGTTTTTT

j_call: TRBJ2-5
clone_size: .
v_call: TRBV10-3
d_call: .
cdr3_aa: CAISPTGGETQYF
cdr3_nt: TGTGCCATCAGTCCGACTGGGGGGGAGACCCAGTACTTC

j_call: TRBJ2-5
clone_size: .
v_call: TRBV5-4
d_call: TRBD2
cdr3_aa: CASSLASGWGGETQYF
cdr3_nt: TGTGCCAGCAGCTTGGCCTCAGGGTGGGGGGGAGAGACCCAGTACTTC

j_call: TRBJ1-5
clone_size: .
v_call: TRBV9
d_call: .
cdr3_aa: CASSVGSGPQPQHF
cdr3_nt: TGTGCCAGCAGCGTCGGATCTGGGCCTCAGCCCCAGCATTTT

j_call: TRBJ1-6
clone_size: .
v_call: TRBV7-2
d_call: .
cdr3_aa: CASSQDVIEPLHF
cdr3_nt: TGTGCCAGCAGCCAGGACGTTATCGAACCCCTCCACTTT

j_call: TRBJ1-1
clone_size: .
v_call: TRBV7-2
d_call: .
cdr3_aa: CASSLGFGGAFF
cdr3_nt: TGTGCCAGCAGCTTGGGTTTCGGGGGAGCTTTCTTT

j_call: TRBJ2-7
clone_size: .
v_call: TRBV6-6
d_call: .
cdr3_aa: CASEDSFRYEQYF
cdr3_nt: TGTGCCAGCGAGGACTCGTTCCGCTACGAGCAGTACTTC

j_call: TRBJ1-4
clone_size: .
v_call: TRBV5-4
d_call: .
cdr3_aa: CASHNAGGANEKLFF
cdr3_nt: TGTGCCAGCCATAATGCGGGAGGGGCTAATGAAAAACTGTTTTTT

j_call: TRBJ1-2
clone_size: .
v_call: TRBV6-1
d_call: TRBD1
cdr3_aa: CASVGDRDYGYTF
cdr3_nt: TGTGCCAGCGTGGGGGACAGGGACTATGGCTACACCTTC

j_call: TRBJ2-1
clone_size: .
v_call: TRBV7-7
d_call: .
cdr3_aa: CASSLGPNNEQFF
cdr3_nt: TGTGCTAGCAGCTTAGGGCCTAACAATGAGCAGTTCTTC

j_call: TRBJ2-2
clone_size: once
v_call: TRBV9
d_call: .
cdr3_aa: CASSGGVQTYTGELFF
cdr3_nt: TGTGCCAGCAGCGGTGGGGTACAGACATACACCGGGGAGCTGTTTTTT

j_call: TRBJ2-1
clone_size: .
v_call: TRBV27
d_call: TRBD2
cdr3_aa: CASSLSWRLAAISSYNEQFF
cdr3_nt: TGTGCCAGCAGTTTATCTTGGAGACTAGCGGCCATCAGCTCCTACAATGAGCAGTTCTTC

j_call: TRBJ1-1
clone_size: once
v_call: TRBV25-1
d_call: TRBD1
cdr3_aa: CASSLPGGLEAFF
cdr3_nt: TGTGCCAGCAGCTTACCAGGGGGTCTTGAAGCTTTCTTT